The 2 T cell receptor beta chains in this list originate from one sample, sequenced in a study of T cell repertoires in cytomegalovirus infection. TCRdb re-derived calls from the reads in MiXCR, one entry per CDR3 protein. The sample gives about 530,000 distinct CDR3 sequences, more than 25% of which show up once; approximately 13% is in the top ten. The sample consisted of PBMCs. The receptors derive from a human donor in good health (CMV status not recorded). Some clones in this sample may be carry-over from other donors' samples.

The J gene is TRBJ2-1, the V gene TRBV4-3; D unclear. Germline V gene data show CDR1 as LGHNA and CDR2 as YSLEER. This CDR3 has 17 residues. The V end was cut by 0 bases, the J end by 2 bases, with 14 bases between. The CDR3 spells CASSQDLLGETYNEQFF. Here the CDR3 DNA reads TGCGCCAGCAGCCAAGATTTATTGGGCGAAACCTACAATGAGCAGTTCTTC.

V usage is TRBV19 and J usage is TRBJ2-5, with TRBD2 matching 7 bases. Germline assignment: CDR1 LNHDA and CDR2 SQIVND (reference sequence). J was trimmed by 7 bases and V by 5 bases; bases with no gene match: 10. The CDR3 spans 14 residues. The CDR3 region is CASSFAGAPGTQYF. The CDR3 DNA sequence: TGTGCCAGTAGTTTTGCGGGAGCTCCAGGGACCCAGTACTTC.